The 25 T cell receptor beta chains reported below all come from one sample, sequenced in a study of identical twins. In TCRdb, the 5' RACE reads were re-called with MiXCR into one record per CDR3 protein. The data contain approximately 500,000 distinct CDR3 sequences, roughly 15% of them seen just once; the ten biggest clones take up roughly 0.42%. The sample also formed part of further work on yellow fever vaccine responses in identical twins.

What was sequenced was CD4+ T cells sorted from blood. Receptors originate from a woman aged 18-29 years in good health.

There are many counts of this clonotype. This chain links TRBV28 with TRBJ2-7; D gene uncertain. The germline V gene encodes CDR1 MDHEN and CDR2 SYDVKM. The V end lost 2 bases, the J end lost 2 bases, and 10 bases lay between the germline ends. The CDR3 length is 14 residues. The CDR3 nucleotides read TGTGCCAGCAGTTTAGTTCTAACCACCTACGAGCAGTACTTC. This encodes CASSLVLTTYEQYF.

There are a few counts of this clonotype. This rearrangement joins TRBV2 to TRBJ1-4; tentatively, D is TRBD1 (5 bases). The CDR3 loop spans 14 amino acids. With 6 bases removed from V and 4 bases from J, the gap between germline ends came to 12 bases. Per germline, CDR1 SNHLY and CDR2 FYNNEI. CDR3 nucleotides: TGTGCCAGCAGGACAGAGGCCATTAATGAAAAACTGTTTTTT. Amino acid sequence: CASRTEAINEKLFF.

The rearrangement joins TRBV20-1 to TRBJ2-7; maybe TRBD2 (5 bases). V was cut by 4 bases and J by 3 bases, with 10 bases left in between. Germline V gene lookup returns CDR1 DFQATT and CDR2 SNEGSKA (reference sequence). The CDR3 loop spans 12 amino acids. Here the CDR3 reads CSATSPDYEQYV. The CDR3 DNA reads as TGCAGTGCTACTAGCCCGGACTACGAGCAGTACGTC.

Only a few counts were recorded for this clonotype. V usage is TRBV9 and J usage is TRBJ2-5, with 7 positions matching TRBD1. This CDR3 is 15 amino acids long. V trimming: 3 bases; J trimming: 5 bases; junction bases outside the gene matches: 10. Germline V gives CDR1 SGDLS, CDR2 YYNGEE. CDR3: CASSATGQSGETQYF. The CDR3 coding sequence is TGTGCCAGCAGCGCCACGGGACAGTCCGGGGAGACCCAGTACTTC.

This clonotype was detected only a few times. The J gene is TRBJ2-2, the V gene TRBV12-3 or TRBV12-4; D possibly corresponds to TRBD1 (6 bases). V gave up 6 bases and J gave up 3 bases, with 11 bases separating them. There are 14 residues in the CDR3. The CDR3 DNA sequence: TGTGCCAGCAGCCGACAGGATTACACCGGGGAGCTGTTTTTT. Protein sequence: CASSRQDYTGELFF.

This clonotype was recorded many times. This chain links TRBV3-1 with TRBJ2-3; D call uncertain. The V gene's germline CDR1 is LGHDT and CDR2 YNNKEL (reference sequence). V shed 3 bases and J shed 6 bases, with 4 bases lying between them. The CDR3 spans 11 residues. CDR3: CASSQGDTQYF. As DNA, the CDR3 is TGTGCCAGCAGCCAGGGGGATACGCAGTATTTT.

This clonotype was counted a single time. The rearrangement uses TRBV19 and TRBJ2-5, with D unresolved. This CDR3 spans 15 amino acids. The germline V and J ends were trimmed by 1 base and 4 bases, with 13 bases remaining between them. Germline-derived CDR1 and CDR2 are LNHDA and SQIVND (reference sequence). The CDR3 region is CASSIGATVRETQYF. The CDR3 DNA follows: TGTGCCAGTAGTATAGGGGCTACCGTCCGAGAGACCCAGTACTTC.

This clonotype has ten or more counts. Here the CDR3 reads CASSSLAYSDTQYF. CDR3 in DNA: TGTGCCAGCAGCTCACTAGCGTACTCAGATACGCAGTATTTT. The rearrangement links TRBV7-9 to TRBJ2-3, with 7 nucleotides matching TRBD2. The junction had 5 bases not matched to a gene; V was cut back by 4 bases and J by 4 bases. Germline V lookup: CDR1 SEHNR, CDR2 FQNEAQ (reference sequence). This CDR3 is built from 14 residues.

Only a few counts were recorded for this clonotype. The V gene is TRBV28, the J gene TRBJ2-3; D gene ambiguous. Germline CDR1 and CDR2: MDHEN and SYDVKM. V lost 7 bases to trimming and J lost 2 bases, with 19 bases between them. This CDR3 comprises 16 residues. Here the CDR3 reads CASTPGGGENTDTQYF. The CDR3 DNA follows: TGTGCCAGCACCCCAGGTGGCGGCGAAAACACAGATACGCAGTATTTT.

This chain links TRBV11-2 with TRBJ1-5; D not certain. This CDR3 region has 16 residues. The germline V gene encodes CDR1 SGHAT and CDR2 FQNNGV. Trimming removed 1 base from V and 0 bases from J, with 10 bases in between. CDR3 coding DNA: TGTGCCAGCAGCTTAGTGCGTACATATAGCAATCAGCCCCAGCATTTT. Protein: CASSLVRTYSNQPQHF.

The rearrangement uses TRBV11-2 and TRBJ2-1; perhaps TRBD2 as D (7 bases). The V end was cut by 5 bases, the J end by 7 bases, with 21 bases between. Germline V lookup: CDR1 SGHAT, CDR2 FQNNGV. The CDR3 has 16 amino acids. As DNA, the CDR3 is TGTGCCAGCAGCCGAACTCTAGGGGGGGCTGAGAATGAGCAGTTCTTC. Its protein is CASSRTLGGAENEQFF. The whole variable domain, remainder taken from reference TRBV11-2 and TRBJ2-1, is EAGVAQSPRYKIIEKRQSVAFWCNPISGHATLYWYQQILGQGPKLLIQFQNNGVVDDSQLPKDRFSAERLKGVDSTLKIQPAKLEDSAVYLCASSRTLGGAENEQFFGPGTRLTVL.

The chain employs TRBV10-3 and TRBJ2-3; the D gene could be TRBD1 or TRBD2 (5 bases each). This CDR3 has 16 amino acids. V was trimmed by 2 bases and J by 6 bases, leaving 18 bases between them. The germline V gene encodes CDR1 ENHRY and CDR2 SYGVKD. The CDR3 protein is CAISESSTGPSDTQYF. CDR3 bases: TGTGCCATCAGTGAGAGTTCGACGGGACCGTCTGATACGCAGTATTTT.

J is TRBJ2-7 and V is TRBV28; weak D call: TRBD2 (6 bases). The germline gives CDR1 MDHEN, CDR2 SYDVKM. The CDR3 is 18 amino acids. V was clipped by 2 bases and J by 0 bases, with 20 bases between them. CDR3 sequence (DNA): TGTGCCAGCAGTTTAGTGGGGGGTAGGCAGGACCCCTCCTACGAGCAGTACTTC. It is translated as CASSLVGGRQDPSYEQYF.

The genes are TRBV7-2 and TRBJ2-1; D gene ambiguous. Germline values: CDR1 SGHTA, CDR2 FQGNSA. With 2 bases removed from V and 6 bases from J, the gap between germline ends came to 8 bases. The CDR3 length is 13 residues. The CDR3 loop reads CASSLFSSNEQFF. In DNA form, the CDR3 reads TGTGCCAGCAGCTTATTCTCATCCAATGAGCAGTTCTTC.

The chain links TRBV12-3 or TRBV12-4 to TRBJ2-1; 8 bases line up with TRBD1. V was clipped by 7 bases and J by 5 bases; unmatched bases: 4. The CDR3 has 13 residues. The CDR3 region has the DNA TGTGCCAGCAAACGACAGGGGAACAATGAGCAGTTCTTC. Its translation: CASKRQGNNEQFF.

This clonotype came up many times. This chain links TRBV10-3 with TRBJ2-7; D perhaps matches TRBD1 (7 bases). Trimming cost V 4 bases and J 2 bases, with 12 bases left between them. CDR1 ENHRY and CDR2 SYGVKD come from the germline V gene. CDR3 length equals 14 residues. The CDR3 nucleotides are TGTGCCATCAGTGGGCAGGGGGGTACCTACGAGCAGTACTTC. Translated: CAISGQGGTYEQYF.

This clonotype was seen a few times. This chain connects TRBV6-1 to TRBJ2-7, with a weak D call TRBD2 (5 bases). With 5 bases removed from V and 3 bases from J, the gap between germline ends came to 14 bases. The CDR3 consists of 14 residues. CDR1 MNHNS and CDR2 SASEGT come from the germline V gene. The CDR3 is CASSRGRHYYEQYV. CDR3 coding DNA: TGTGCCAGCAGTCGTGGGAGACACTACTACGAGCAGTACGTC.

This rearrangement joins TRBV20-1 to TRBJ2-3; 8 nucleotides match TRBD2. The CDR3 has 15 residues. Germline CDR1 DFQATT, CDR2 SNEGSKA (reference sequence). V shed 1 base and J 2 bases; nucleotides not matched to a gene: 5. CDR3 loop: CSARGIAGITDTQYF. CDR3 coding DNA: TGCAGTGCTAGAGGGATAGCGGGGATCACAGATACGCAGTATTTT.

This clonotype has more than one count but fewer than ten. The chain carries TRBV7-6 and TRBJ2-2; D is undetermined. Trimming left V 0 bases short and J 7 bases short, with 6 bases between. CDR3 size: 13 residues. The germline gives CDR1 SGHVS, CDR2 FNYEAQ. CDR3 amino acids: CASSLAAIGELFF. The CDR3 DNA follows: TGTGCCAGCAGCTTAGCGGCTATCGGGGAGCTGTTTTTT.

The rearrangement uses TRBV9 and TRBJ2-7; unclear D gene. The length of the CDR3 is 15 residues. The germline CDR1 and CDR2 sequences are SGDLS and YYNGEE. Trimming removed 0 bases from V and 2 bases from J, with 12 bases in between. CDR3 sequence (DNA): TGTGCCAGCAGCGTAGGCCCGACTGGAGCCTACGAGCAGTACTTC. It translates to CASSVGPTGAYEQYF.

This clonotype was seen a few times. The chain recombines TRBV9 with TRBJ1-1; possible D gene TRBD1, 5 bases. The CDR3 contains 14 residues. Deletions cut 0 bases from V and 1 base from J, with 7 bases between. CDR1 is SGDLS, CDR2 YYNGEE, per germline. In DNA form, the CDR3 reads TGTGCCAGCAGCGTAGGGGGGACGAACACTGAAGCTTTCTTT. Translating it yields CASSVGGTNTEAFF.

This clonotype came up many times. The chain employs TRBV12-3 or TRBV12-4 and TRBJ2-1; 9 bases map to TRBD2. The CDR3 spans 14 residues. Losses at the gene ends were 3 bases for V and 4 bases for J; bases not matched to a gene: 1. In nucleotides, the CDR3 is TGTGCCAGCAGTTTGGGACTAGCTTACAATGAGCAGTTCTTC. As protein: CASSLGLAYNEQFF.

The rearrangement uses TRBV20-1 and TRBJ1-1; tentatively, D is TRBD1 (6 bases). V was shortened by 1 base and J by 0 bases, with 12 bases between the two germline ends. This CDR3 spans 15 amino acids. Germline-derived CDR1 and CDR2 are DFQATT and SNEGSKA (reference sequence). The CDR3 region has the DNA TGCAGTGCTAGAGTTGGGGGCCGCATGAACACTGAAGCTTTCTTT. Its protein product is CSARVGGRMNTEAFF.

The chain is built from TRBV6-2 or TRBV6-3 and TRBJ2-3; D call uncertain. This CDR3 region has 11 residues. Germline V CDR1 and CDR2: MNHEY, SVGEGT. The ends were cut back, 10 bases at V and 9 bases at J, with 14 bases in the middle. CDR3 region: CATTDGLTQYF. The CDR3 DNA follows: TGTGCCACCACGGACGGTCTCACGCAGTATTTT.

This clonotype was seen only a few times. V is TRBV14 and J is TRBJ2-5; weak D call: TRBD1 (5 bases). The CDR3 is 16 residues long. Germline V gene sequence: CDR1 SGHDN, CDR2 FVKESK. V was pared by 0 bases and J by 1 base, with 12 bases between. The CDR3 nucleotides read TGTGCCAGCAGCCAAGAAAGGGGATCCTTCCAAGAGACCCAGTACTTC. It is translated as CASSQERGSFQETQYF.